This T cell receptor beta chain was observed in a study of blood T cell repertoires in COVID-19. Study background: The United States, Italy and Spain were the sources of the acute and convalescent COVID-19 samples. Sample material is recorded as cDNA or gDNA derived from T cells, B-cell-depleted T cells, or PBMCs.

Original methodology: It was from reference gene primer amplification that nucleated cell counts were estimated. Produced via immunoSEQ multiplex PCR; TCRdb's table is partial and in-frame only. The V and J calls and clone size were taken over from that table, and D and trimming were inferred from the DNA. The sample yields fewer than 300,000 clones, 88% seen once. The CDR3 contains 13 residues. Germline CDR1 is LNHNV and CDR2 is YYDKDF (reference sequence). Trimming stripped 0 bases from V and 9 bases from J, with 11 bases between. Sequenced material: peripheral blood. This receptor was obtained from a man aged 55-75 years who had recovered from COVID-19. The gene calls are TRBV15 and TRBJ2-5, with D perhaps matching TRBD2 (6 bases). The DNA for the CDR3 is TGTGCCACCAGCAGAGATCGCGGGGAGTCCCAGTACTTC. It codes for CATSRDRGESQYF.